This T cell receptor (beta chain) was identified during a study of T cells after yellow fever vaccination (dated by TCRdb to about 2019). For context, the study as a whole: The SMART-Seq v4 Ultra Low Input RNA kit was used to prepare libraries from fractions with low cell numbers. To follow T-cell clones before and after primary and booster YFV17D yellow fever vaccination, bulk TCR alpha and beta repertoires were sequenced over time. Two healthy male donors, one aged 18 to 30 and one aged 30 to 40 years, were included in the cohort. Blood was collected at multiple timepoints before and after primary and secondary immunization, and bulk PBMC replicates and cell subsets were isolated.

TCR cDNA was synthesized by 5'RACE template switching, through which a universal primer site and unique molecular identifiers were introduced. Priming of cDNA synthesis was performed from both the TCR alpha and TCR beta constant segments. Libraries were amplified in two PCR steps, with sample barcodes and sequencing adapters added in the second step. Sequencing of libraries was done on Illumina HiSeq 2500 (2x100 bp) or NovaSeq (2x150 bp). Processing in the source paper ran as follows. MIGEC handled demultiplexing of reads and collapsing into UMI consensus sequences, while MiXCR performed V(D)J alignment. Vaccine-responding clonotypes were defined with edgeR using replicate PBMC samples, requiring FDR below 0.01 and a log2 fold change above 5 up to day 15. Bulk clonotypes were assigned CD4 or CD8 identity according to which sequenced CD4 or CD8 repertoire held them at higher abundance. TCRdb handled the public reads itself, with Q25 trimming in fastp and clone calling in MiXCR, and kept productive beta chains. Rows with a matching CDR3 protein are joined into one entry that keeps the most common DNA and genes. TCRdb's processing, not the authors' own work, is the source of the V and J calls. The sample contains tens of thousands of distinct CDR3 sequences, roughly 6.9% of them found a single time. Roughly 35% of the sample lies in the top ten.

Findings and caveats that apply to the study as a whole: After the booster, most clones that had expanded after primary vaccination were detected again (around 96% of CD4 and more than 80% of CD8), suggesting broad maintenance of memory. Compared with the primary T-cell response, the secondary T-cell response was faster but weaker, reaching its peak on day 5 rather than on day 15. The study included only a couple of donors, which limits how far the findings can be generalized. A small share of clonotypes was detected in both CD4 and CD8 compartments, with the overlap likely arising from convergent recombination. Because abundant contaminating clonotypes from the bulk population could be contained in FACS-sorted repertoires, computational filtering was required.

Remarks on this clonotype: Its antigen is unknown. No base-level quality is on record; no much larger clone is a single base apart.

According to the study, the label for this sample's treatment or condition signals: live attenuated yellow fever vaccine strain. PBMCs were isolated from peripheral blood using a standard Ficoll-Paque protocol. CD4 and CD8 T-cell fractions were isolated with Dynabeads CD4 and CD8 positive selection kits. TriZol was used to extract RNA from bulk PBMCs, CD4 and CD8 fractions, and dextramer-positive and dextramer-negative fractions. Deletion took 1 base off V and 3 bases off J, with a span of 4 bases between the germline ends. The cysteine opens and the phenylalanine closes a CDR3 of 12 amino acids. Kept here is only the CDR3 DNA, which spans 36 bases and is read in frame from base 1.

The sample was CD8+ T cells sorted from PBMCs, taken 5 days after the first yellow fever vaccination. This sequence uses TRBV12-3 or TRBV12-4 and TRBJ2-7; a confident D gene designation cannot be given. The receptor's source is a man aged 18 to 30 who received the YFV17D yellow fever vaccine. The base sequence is TGTGCCAGCAGTTTAGACAGCTACGAGCAGTACTTC. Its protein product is CASSLDSYEQYF.